The sequence of this T cell receptor (beta chain) was determined in a study of beta chain features in type 1 diabetes. Broader study findings: Researchers reported that naive, central memory and Treg TCRB repertoires appeared more similar in patients than in healthy donors. Any HLA type influence on TCRB rearrangement was left unresolved here.

CD45RO/CCR7/CD25/CD127/CD95/CD27 separated CD4+ naive, central memory, regulatory and stem cell-like memory cells by sorting. Germline CDR1 reads SQVTM; CDR2 reads ANQGSEA. The CDR3 covers 12 residues. The V end lost 7 bases, the J end lost 7 bases, and 13 bases lay between the germline ends. A few counts support this clone. Antigen: not known. TCRB transcripts that were expressed got sequenced, as all of the isolated RNA had been reverse transcribed. Approximately 3.5 million reads per sample on average were obtained from naive, central memory and regulatory T cell samples. The protocol was immunoSEQ multiplex PCR, while the TCRdb copy is restricted to in-frame clones and leaves out a portion. The table includes about 220,000 clones, approximately 10% detected once.

The sequenced sample was central memory CD4+ T cells from blood. This TCR was recovered from a young man in good health. The chain is built from TRBV29-1 and TRBJ1-4; D not certain. The CDR3 here is CSAAWTAEKLFF. The CDR3 DNA follows: TGCAGCGCCGCTTGGACGGCTGAAAAACTGTTTTTT. The entire variable domain, with the rest obtained from reference TRBV29-1 and TRBJ1-4, is as follows: SAVISQKPSRDICQRGTSLTIQCQVDSQVTMMFWYRQQPGQSLTLIATANQGSEATYESGFVIDKFPISRPNLTFSTLTVSNMSPEDSSIYLCSAAWTAEKLFFGSGTQLSVL.